This TCR beta chain is from a study of CD8 T cells in ankylosing spondylitis. V lost 0 bases and J lost 9, with 10 bases in between. The CDR3 spans 14 residues. Germline loops: CDR1 SGHDT, CDR2 YYEEEE. One entry per CDR3 protein, called by TCRdb with MiXCR from the 5' RACE reads. The sample holds about 140,000 distinct CDR3 sequences, roughly 8.4% seen once. This clonotype was sampled from a male donor with ankylosing spondylitis. The chain couples TRBV5-6 to TRBJ1-6; the D gene is possibly TRBD1 (5 bases). The sample comprised synovial fluid, either unsorted or a sorted T cell fraction (not recorded which). CDR3 in DNA: TGTGCCAGCAGCTTGGTGCAGGGAGTTTCACCCCTCCACTTT. As protein: CASSLVQGVSPLHF.